A single sample is the source of the 18 T cell receptor beta chains below, sequenced in a study of cytomegalovirus exposure and HLA in healthy donors. The PCR used 60 Vbeta and 13 Jbeta primers. Libraries were prepared by immunoSEQ multiplex PCR; TCRdb keeps only in-frame clonotypes and omits some of them. The sample gives roughly 100,000 clones, roughly four fifths of which show up once; around 2.7% is in the top ten. Material: PBMCs. These TCRs come from a male donor in good health and CMV-seropositive.

The chain employs TRBV14 and TRBJ1-2; no firm D call. Germline assignment: CDR1 SGHDN and CDR2 FVKESK. This CDR3 comprises 15 residues. V lost 0 bases and J lost 6, with 14 bases in between. The CDR3 region is CASSQDRTPADGYTF. The CDR3 DNA reads TGTGCCAGCAGCCAAGATCGAACCCCAGCGGATGGCTACACCTTC.

This clone was seen only a few times. This chain uses TRBV5-6 with TRBJ1-5; unclear D gene. CDR1 and CDR2 (germline): SGHDT, YYEEEE. The CDR3 runs 16 residues. Trimming removed 4 bases from V and 3 bases from J, with 17 bases in between. The CDR3 DNA is TGTGCCAGCAGCACGAGAGGAACGGAAAACAATCAGCCCCAGCATTTT. Translating it yields CASSTRGTENNQPQHF.

The chain links TRBV28 to TRBJ1-1; D gene ambiguous. CDR1 is MDHEN and CDR2 is SYDVKM in the germline V gene. CDR3 length: 13 amino acids. Trimming took off 2 bases at V and 9 bases at J, with 13 bases between the two ends. The CDR3 reads CASSLGQSKKAFF. The CDR3 bases are TGTGCCAGCAGTTTAGGGCAGTCCAAGAAAGCTTTCTTT.

The CDR3 bases are TGTGCCTGGGACAGCGGGAGCTACGAGCAGTACTTC. It yields the protein CAWDSGSYEQYF. The rearrangement joins TRBV30 to TRBJ2-7; TRBD2 agrees at 8 bases. The V gene end was trimmed by 5 bases and the J gene end by 3 bases; junction bases not matched to a gene: 3. This CDR3 spans 12 amino acids. Germline lookup yields CDR1 GTSNPN and CDR2 SVGIG (reference sequence).

This clone has more than one count but fewer than ten. J is TRBJ2-5 and V is TRBV4-3; D remains ambiguous. Germline-derived CDR1 and CDR2 are LGHNA and YSLEER. Trimming left V 0 bases short and J 5 bases short, with 7 bases between. The CDR3 runs to 13 residues. CDR3 in DNA: TGCGCCAGCAGCCAAGATCGTTTGGAGACCCAGTACTTC. Translated: CASSQDRLETQYF.

The chain uses TRBV5-1 and TRBJ2-4, with 13 bases aligning to TRBD2. Trimming removed 0 bases from V and 1 base from J; junction bases left unmatched: 7. The CDR3 sequence is 19 residues long. In germline, CDR1 is SGHRS, CDR2 YFSETQ. In DNA, the CDR3 is TGCGCCAGCAGCTTGGGGACTAGCGGGGGAGATCTCGCCAAAAACATTCAGTACTTC. It codes for CASSLGTSGGDLAKNIQYF.

The chain uses TRBV6-5 and TRBJ2-5; 11 bases line up with TRBD2. Germline values: CDR1 MNHEY, CDR2 SVGAGI. The V and J ends lost 6 bases and 5 bases, in that order; junction bases with no gene match: 5. This CDR3 has 14 residues. CDR3 DNA: TGTGCCAGCAGACAGGGACTAGCGGTTGAGACCCAGTACTTC. Translation: CASRQGLAVETQYF.

The rearrangement uses TRBV29-1 and TRBJ2-2; maybe TRBD2 (5 bases). This CDR3 contains 12 residues. Germline CDR1 is SQVTM and CDR2 is ANQGSEA. Trimming left V 3 bases short and J 5 bases short, with 7 bases between. CDR3 DNA: TGCAGCGTTGACGGGGTGACCGGGGAGCTGTTTTTT. This gives the protein CSVDGVTGELFF.

The rearrangement links TRBV4-1 to TRBJ2-7; TRBD2 agrees at 9 bases. In germline, CDR1 is MGHRA, CDR2 YSYEKL. J was trimmed by 5 bases and V by 2 bases; bases with no gene match: 7. The CDR3 is 15 amino acids. The CDR3 here is CASSQRWTSVHEQYF. The DNA of the CDR3 is TGCGCCAGCAGCCAAAGGTGGACTAGCGTCCACGAGCAGTACTTC.

This clone turned up a few times. V gene TRBV19 combines with J gene TRBJ2-5; weak D call: TRBD1 (5 bases). Germline V gene data show CDR1 as LNHDA and CDR2 as SQIVND (reference sequence). V lost 7 bases, J lost 5 bases, and 14 bases lay in between. The CDR3 length is 13 residues. DNA of the CDR3: TGTGCCAGTAATAATGGACACTGGGAGACCCAGTACTTC. Translated, it gives CASNNGHWETQYF.

The chain uses TRBV6-6 and TRBJ1-1; TRBD1 might be the D (6 bases). The germline CDR1 and CDR2 sequences are MNHNY and SVGAGI (reference sequence). V lost 6 bases and J lost 7, with 21 bases in between. CDR3 size: 15 residues. The CDR3 here is CASSPQGQGIREAFF. CDR3 nucleotide sequence: TGTGCCAGCAGCCCCCAGGGGCAGGGTATACGTGAAGCTTTCTTT.

This clone was recorded only once. The chain carries TRBV5-1 and TRBJ2-1; 7 positions agree with TRBD1. The V segment lost 5 bases and the J segment 3 bases; nucleotides outside the gene matches: 11. CDR1 SGHRS and CDR2 YFSETQ come from the germline V gene. CDR3 length: 16 residues. The CDR3 sequence is CASRRGEGASYNEQFF. The CDR3 coding sequence is TGCGCCAGCAGGAGGGGCGAGGGGGCGAGCTACAATGAGCAGTTCTTC.

The CDR3 nucleotides read TGCGCCAGCAGCGCTTTAGCGGGAGCCTACAATGAGCAGTTCTTC. It specifies CASSALAGAYNEQFF. J is TRBJ2-1 and V is TRBV5-1, with 9 positions matching TRBD2. CDR3 size: 15 residues. Germline lookup yields CDR1 SGHRS and CDR2 YFSETQ. V lost 4 bases, J lost 2 bases, and 4 bases stayed unmatched.

The rearrangement uses TRBV6-4 and TRBJ2-1; TRBD2 aligns across 13 bases. The germline V gene has CDR1 MRHNA and CDR2 SNTAGT. This CDR3 is 15 amino acids long. V was pared by 2 bases and J by 6 bases, with 1 base of the junction left unmatched. CDR3 in DNA: TGTGCCAGCAGTGACACTAGCGGGGGGGCCAATGAGCAGTTCTTC. It codes for CASSDTSGGANEQFF.

The rearrangement joins TRBV9 to TRBJ1-5; possibly TRBD1 for D (5 bases). This CDR3 spans 15 amino acids. The V gene's germline CDR1 is SGDLS and CDR2 YYNGEE. V was shortened by 4 bases and J by 3 bases, with 14 bases between the two germline ends. In DNA form, the CDR3 reads TGTGCCAGCAGCCCAGGAGGGGTTTACAATCAGCCCCAGCATTTT. Encoded protein: CASSPGGVYNQPQHF.

This clone has only one observation. The gene calls are TRBV19 and TRBJ2-5; 9 bases agree with TRBD1. CDR1 LNHDA and CDR2 SQIVND come from the germline V gene (reference sequence). This CDR3 region has 16 residues. J was trimmed by 4 bases and V by 9 bases; bases with no gene match: 15. This CDR3 is CASSYTLGTGPETQYF. CDR3 nucleotides: TGTGCCAGCTCGTACACCCTCGGGACAGGGCCAGAGACCCAGTACTTC.

The chain joins TRBV30 to TRBJ1-2; D not certain. Trimming stripped 2 bases from V and 4 bases from J, with 20 bases between. From germline, CDR1 is GTSNPN and CDR2 SVGIG (reference sequence). The CDR3 consists of 16 residues. In DNA, the CDR3 is TGTGCCTGGAGTCCCCGACTCGTATGGCTTCGCTATGGCTACACCTTC. This gives the protein CAWSPRLVWLRYGYTF.

The chain carries TRBV5-5 and TRBJ2-5, with 9 bases that match TRBD1. Germline V gene sequence: CDR1 SGHKS, CDR2 YYEKEE (reference sequence). The CDR3 contains 15 residues. V shed 0 bases and J 6 bases; nucleotides not matched to a gene: 6. The CDR3 is CASSLGGTGWKTQYF. The CDR3 DNA reads TGTGCCAGCAGCTTGGGGGGGACAGGGTGGAAGACCCAGTACTTC.